This TCR beta chain emerged from a study of blood T cell repertoires in COVID-19. Study overall: What the recovered Cohort 3 donors had was two negative PCRs, clearance, or symptom resolution.

Participants had their cohort set by participant-reported clinical history. Here immunoSEQ multiplex PCR was the method, and the copy in TCRdb shows in-frame clones only, minus some. The sample contains 350,000 to 450,000 clones, 80% to 90% of which appear only once. The ends were cut back, 4 bases at V and 4 bases at J, with 8 bases in the middle. CDR3 length equals 13 residues. CDR1 and CDR2 (germline): LNHDA, SQIVND (reference sequence). This TCR was recovered from a man aged 40-49 years in a cohort exposed to, infected with or recovered from COVID-19 (not recorded which). The chain combines TRBV19 with TRBJ1-5; perhaps TRBD1 as D (6 bases). What was sequenced was PBMCs or T cells enriched from blood (not recorded which). CDR3 in amino acids: CASSRDTNQPQHF. CDR3 coding DNA: TGTGCCAGTAGTAGGGACACGAATCAGCCCCAGCATTTT.